Below, 26 T cell receptor beta chains from the same sample are listed, as sequenced in a study of read filtering for tumor transcriptome and immune sequencing. This library used approximately 390 ng RNA and molecular barcoded adaptors spanning alpha/delta and beta/gamma chains. TCRdb fed the reads into MiXCR, producing one record per CDR3 protein. The data show 35,000 to 45,000 distinct CDR3 sequences, roughly an eighth seen once. Sequencing was performed on a population of CD138-negative cells sorted from bone marrow. These TCRs come from a donor at least 40 years old with multiple myeloma.

This clonotype was seen repeatedly, ten times or more. The rearrangement uses TRBV5-1 and TRBJ2-3, with 7 bases matching TRBD2. Trimming removed 4 bases from V and 6 bases from J; junction bases left unmatched: 11. The length of the CDR3 is 15 residues. The germline CDR1 and CDR2 sequences are SGHRS and YFSETQ. The CDR3, as DNA: TGCGCCAGCAGCGAAAGACTAGCTCTTATCGATACGCAGTATTTT. Amino acids: CASSERLALIDTQYF.

At least ten counts were recorded for this clonotype. The rearrangement links TRBV27 to TRBJ2-2, with TRBD1 matching 7 bases. V was clipped by 2 bases and J by 2 bases; unmatched bases: 5. The CDR3 spans 16 residues. Germline V gene sequence: CDR1 MNHEY, CDR2 SMNVEV (reference sequence). The CDR3 protein is CASSLTGTDNTGELFF. The CDR3 DNA is TGTGCCAGCAGTTTAACCGGGACAGATAACACCGGGGAGCTGTTTTTT.

In regard to this clonotype: Just one base apart from a much larger clone, this may be a read error. The conserved closing phenylalanine or tryptophan is absent in this CDR3, likely reflecting a read error. The rearrangement uses TRBV6-6 and TRBJ2-5, with unresolved D. The V end lost 0 bases, the J end lost 5 bases, and 10 bases lay between the germline ends. This CDR3 has 14 amino acids. The germline V gene encodes CDR1 MNHNY and CDR2 SVGAGI (reference sequence). The CDR3 DNA follows: TGTGCCAGCAGTTACTCGAGCTGGGGTGAGACCCAGTACCTC. It translates to CASSYSSWGETQYL.

This clonotype was picked up many times. V and J are TRBV15 and TRBJ2-1; 8 bases are shared with TRBD2. CDR3 length: 16 amino acids. The trim removed 1 base at V and 3 bases at J, leaving 5 bases unmatched. From germline, CDR1 is LNHNV and CDR2 YYDKDF (reference sequence). CDR3 nucleotides: TGTGCCACCAGCAGAGGCGGGCGGGGGGTCTACAATGAGCAGTTCTTC. Translating gives CATSRGGRGVYNEQFF.

In this sample, this clonotype turned up a few times. The chain has TRBV20-1 and TRBJ2-3; 10 nucleotides match TRBD2. Germline values: CDR1 DFQATT, CDR2 SNEGSKA (reference sequence). This CDR3 comprises 16 residues. V shed 3 bases, J shed 0 bases, and the junction held 6 bases outside the gene matches. The CDR3 DNA sequence: TGCAGTGCTAGGGCTAGCGGGGGCTTTAGCACAGATACGCAGTATTTT. Translating it yields CSARASGGFSTDTQYF.

This clonotype was seen repeatedly, ten times or more. This rearrangement joins TRBV25-1 to TRBJ2-7; D ambiguous. V was clipped by 3 bases and J by 2 bases, with 5 bases between them. CDR1 and CDR2 (germline): MGHDK, SYGVNS. The CDR3 totals 12 residues. The CDR3 DNA sequence: TGTGCCAGCAGTGACCGGGCCTACGAGCAGTACTTC. Amino acid sequence: CASSDRAYEQYF.

This clonotype was found many times. The CDR3 coding sequence is TGCGCCAGCAGCCTCTCTAAGAACGATGAGCAGTTCTTC. Residues: CASSLSKNDEQFF. V gene TRBV5-1 combines with J gene TRBJ2-1, with no clear D. The V and J ends lost 4 bases and 8 bases respectively, with 13 bases between them. Germline V CDR1 and CDR2: SGHRS, YFSETQ. The CDR3 runs to 13 residues.

This clonotype was observed a few times. The CDR3 does not close with the conserved phenylalanine or tryptophan, likely indicating a read error. As DNA, the CDR3 is TGTGCCAGCTTTGACAGGGGGCTCACCGGGGAGCTGTTTCTT. As protein: CASFDRGLTGELFL. The chain combines TRBV28 with TRBJ2-2, with 10 bases that match TRBD1. The germline CDR1 and CDR2 sequences are MDHEN and SYDVKM. This CDR3 has 14 amino acids. Losses at the gene ends were 8 bases for V and 4 bases for J; bases not matched to a gene: 4.

Note on this clonotype: In this CDR3 the conserved last residue, phenylalanine or tryptophan, is missing, so a read error is likely. This chain joins TRBV9 and TRBJ2-2; a possible D gene is TRBD2 (5 bases). Germline CDR1 and CDR2: SGDLS and YYNGEE. V was cut by 4 bases and J by 6 bases, with 19 bases left in between. This CDR3 spans 16 amino acids. This chain's CDR3 is CASSLRTGINAGELFS. The CDR3 nucleotides are TGTGCCAGCAGCCTACGGACCGGGATAAATGCCGGGGAGCTGTTTTCT.

With respect to this clonotype: This CDR3 fails to terminate in the conserved phenylalanine or tryptophan, so it likely reflects a read error. V is TRBV7-2 and J is TRBJ2-3, with TRBD2 matching 12 bases. There are 20 residues in the CDR3. CDR1 and CDR2 from the germline V gene are SGHTA and FQGNSA. J lost 1 base, V lost 7 bases, and 18 bases had no gene match. The CDR3 DNA sequence: TGTGCCAGCAACTACCGGGTGTCTAGCGGGAGGGTCAGGGGCACAGATACGCAGTATTTA. This codes for CASNYRVSSGRVRGTDTQYL.

The chain employs TRBV11-2 and TRBJ1-5; D is uncertain. The V end lost 0 bases, the J end lost 15 bases, and 15 bases lay between the germline ends. The CDR3 extends over 13 amino acids. Germline V gives CDR1 SGHAT, CDR2 FQNNGV. Here the CDR3 reads CASSLEASQPSHF. CDR3 in DNA: TGTGCCAGCAGCTTAGAGGCGAGTCAGCCCTCGCATTTT.

This clonotype showed up many times. The chain carries TRBV7-9 and TRBJ2-5; 12 nucleotides line up with TRBD2. The CDR3 contains 15 residues. In germline, CDR1 is SEHNR, CDR2 FQNEAQ (reference sequence). With V trimmed by 1 base and J by 5 bases, 2 bases remained unmatched. CDR3 nucleotides: TGTGCCAGCAGCTTAGGACTAGCGGGAGACGAGACCCAGTACTTC. The encoded protein is CASSLGLAGDETQYF.

This clonotype was counted at least ten times. The chain employs TRBV13 and TRBJ2-3; TRBD1 is a possible D gene (6 bases). Trimming took off 5 bases at V and 2 bases at J, with 17 bases between the two ends. Looked up from germline, CDR1 is PRHDT and CDR2 is FYEKMQ (reference sequence). The CDR3 is made up of 16 amino acids. The CDR3 nucleotides read TGTGCCAGCAGCGTACAGGGACCGCGGCACACAGATACGCAGTATTTT. This encodes CASSVQGPRHTDTQYF.

There are a few counts of this clonotype. The CDR3 does not close with the conserved phenylalanine or tryptophan, likely indicating a read error. The V gene is TRBV9, the J gene TRBJ2-1; 11 bases match TRBD2. CDR1 SGDLS and CDR2 YYNGEE come from the germline V gene. CDR3 length: 16 residues. The CDR3 DNA sequence: TGTGCCAGCAGCGGTGGACTAGCGGGTTATGACAATGGGCAGTTCCTC. Amino acid sequence: CASSGGLAGYDNGQFL.

This clonotype was counted at least ten times. The chain links TRBV4-1 to TRBJ2-7, with TRBD1 matching over 9 bases. V was clipped by 1 base and J by 7 bases; unmatched bases: 8. The germline gives CDR1 MGHRA, CDR2 YSYEKL. This CDR3 is 15 amino acids long. CDR3 DNA: TGCGCCAGCAGCCAAGTTGGGACAGGGATAGAAGAGCAGTACTTC. Its protein product is CASSQVGTGIEEQYF.

This clonotype was observed at least ten times. The V call is TRBV7-2, the J call TRBJ1-4, with TRBD1 matching 9 bases. Per germline, CDR1 SGHTA and CDR2 FQGNSA. V shed 1 base, J shed 8 bases, and the junction held 8 bases outside the gene matches. CDR3 length: 16 amino acids. DNA for the CDR3: TGTGCCAGCAGCTTAGACGGGACAGGGAGATGGGAAAAACTGTTTTTT. Amino acid sequence: CASSLDGTGRWEKLFF.

This clonotype was counted at least ten times. This rearrangement joins TRBV15 to TRBJ2-7; perhaps TRBD2 as D (5 bases). Germline CDR1 and CDR2: LNHNV and YYDKDF (reference sequence). This CDR3 contains 12 residues. Deletions cut 0 bases from V and 7 bases from J, with 7 bases between. The CDR3 protein is CATSREPGEQYF. CDR3 nucleotide sequence: TGTGCCACCAGCAGAGAACCGGGGGAGCAGTACTTC.

This clonotype was found many times. The rearrangement links TRBV6-5 to TRBJ1-4, with no clear D. The CDR3 is 16 amino acids. Germline V gene data show CDR1 as MNHEY and CDR2 as SVGAGI. Trimming shortened V by 8 bases and J by 0 bases, and 16 bases separated the two germline ends. This CDR3 reads CASRRQALATNEKLFF. CDR3 coding DNA: TGTGCCAGCCGGCGGCAGGCACTTGCAACTAATGAAAAACTGTTTTTT.

In this sample, this clonotype turned up many times. The J gene is TRBJ2-2, the V gene TRBV30, with a tentative D call TRBD2 (6 bases). V was shortened by 6 bases and J by 0 bases, with 11 bases between the two germline ends. The CDR3 consists of 14 residues. The germline V gene encodes CDR1 GTSNPN and CDR2 SVGIG (reference sequence). The CDR3 bases are TGTGCCTGCCCCCGGGAGCCGAACACCGGGGAGCTGTTTTTT. Translation gives CACPREPNTGELFF.

Comment on this clonotype: This may stem from a read error, because a much larger clone lies one nucleotide away. This chain joins TRBV7-3 and TRBJ1-1; no firm D call. The CDR3 loop spans 11 amino acids. CDR1 is SGHTA, CDR2 FQGTGA, per germline. The CDR3 reads CVSSLGPEAFF. DNA for the CDR3: TGTGTCAGCAGCTTGGGTCCAGAAGCTTTCTTT.

The chain links TRBV11-2 to TRBJ1-3; tentatively, D is TRBD1 (6 bases). Trimming shortened V by 5 bases and J by 0 bases, and 14 bases separated the two germline ends. The germline V gene has CDR1 SGHAT and CDR2 FQNNGV. The CDR3 is 16 amino acids. CDR3 residues: CASSTRQALSGNTIYF. CDR3 sequence (DNA): TGTGCCAGCAGCACCCGACAGGCGCTCTCTGGAAACACCATATATTTT.

This clonotype was seen ten or more times. The rearrangement uses TRBV3-1 and TRBJ2-1, with 9 bases aligning to TRBD2. J was trimmed by 10 bases and V by 1 base; bases with no gene match: 5. From germline, CDR1 is LGHDT and CDR2 YNNKEL (reference sequence). There are 14 residues in the CDR3. CDR3 in amino acids: CASSQALAGMEQFF. CDR3 bases: TGTGCCAGCAGCCAAGCGCTAGCGGGAATGGAGCAGTTCTTC.

For this clonotype: With only one base between it and a far larger clone, this is likely a read error. Here the CDR3 reads CASSQEVRTSGSRGYERYF. CDR3 nucleotides: TGCGCCAGCAGCCAAGAAGTCCGGACTAGCGGCTCGAGGGGGTACGAGCGGTACTTC. The chain recombines TRBV4-1 with TRBJ2-7, with 10 positions matching TRBD2. This CDR3 comprises 19 residues. CDR1 and CDR2 (germline): MGHRA, YSYEKL.

The table lists this clonotype with many counts. The chain links TRBV5-1 to TRBJ2-7, with a possible D match to TRBD2 (5 bases). The V end was cut by 7 bases, the J end by 9 bases, with 14 bases between. The germline gives CDR1 SGHRS, CDR2 YFSETQ. There are 11 residues in the CDR3. As DNA, the CDR3 is TGCGCCAGCGCATCTCAGGAGGTGCAGTACTTC. This gives the protein CASASQEVQYF.

This clonotype was picked up many times. J is TRBJ1-5 and V is TRBV4-3; perhaps TRBD1 as D (6 bases). Germline V gene lookup returns CDR1 LGHNA and CDR2 YSLEER. The CDR3 is 18 residues long. V dropped 0 bases and J dropped 4 bases, with 19 bases sitting between them. In DNA form, the CDR3 reads TGCGCCAGCAGCCAAGAAACTCCATCTGGGACATCGAATCAGCCCCAGCATTTT. Protein product: CASSQETPSGTSNQPQHF.

This clonotype showed up many times. This sequence joins TRBV3-1 and TRBJ2-7; 7 bases line up with TRBD2. With 2 bases clipped from V and 0 bases from J, the junction kept 7 bases outside the gene matches. The CDR3 has 16 amino acids. Germline-derived CDR1 and CDR2 are LGHDT and YNNKEL (reference sequence). CDR3 protein: CASSQIPGRSSYEQYF. CDR3 coding DNA: TGTGCCAGCAGCCAAATTCCCGGGAGGAGCTCCTACGAGCAGTACTTC.